The 18 T cell receptor beta chains reported below all come from one sample, sequenced in a study of cytomegalovirus exposure and HLA in healthy donors (dated by TCRdb to 2016 to 2017). The library was built by means of the immunoSEQ multiplex PCR assay. The multiplex PCR relied on a mix of 60 forward primers for TCR Vbeta segments and 13 reverse primers for TCR Jbeta segments. TCRdb re-hosts the immuneACCESS table, in-frame sequences only. Its copies lack some clones; in the studies checked, an unresolved V gene accounts for under half of them, and the cause for the rest is not known. The sample has under 110,000 clones on record, approximately 85% of them singletons. About 3.8% of the sample goes to the ten largest clones. Sequenced material: PBMCs. These receptors all stem from a young man in good health and CMV-seronegative.

The chain couples TRBV6-1 to TRBJ1-5; D unresolved. The CDR3 contains 13 residues. Germline V gene data show CDR1 as MNHNS and CDR2 as SASEGT. Deletions cut 8 bases from V and 5 bases from J, with 13 bases between. The CDR3 nucleotides are TGTGCCAGCGCGAGGGTATTGTATCAGCCCCAGCATTTT. This sequence encodes CASARVLYQPQHF.

This chain links TRBV6-5 with TRBJ1-5; 7 bases agree with TRBD1. V lost 6 bases, J lost 2 bases, and 7 bases stayed unmatched. CDR3 length: 15 residues. CDR1 and CDR2 from the germline V gene are MNHEY and SVGAGI. CDR3 protein: CASSPGTVRNQPQHF. Here the CDR3 DNA reads TGTGCCAGCAGCCCCGGGACAGTTCGCAATCAGCCCCAGCATTTT.

This chain uses TRBV2 with TRBJ2-7; perhaps TRBD2 as D (6 bases). The CDR3 has 14 amino acids. Trimming removed 7 bases from V and 7 bases from J, with 20 bases in between. Germline CDR1 and CDR2: SNHLY and FYNNEI. This CDR3 is CASNRDSASWEQYF. The CDR3 nucleotides are TGTGCCAGCAACCGGGACTCTGCGTCGTGGGAGCAGTACTTC. Full variable domain (outside the CDR3, taken from reference TRBV2 and TRBJ2-7): EPEVTQTPSHQVTQMGQEVILRCVPISNHLYFYWYRQILGQKVEFLVSFYNNEISEKSEIFDDQFSVERPDGSNFTLKIRSTKLEDSAMYFCASNRDSASWEQYFGPGTRLTVT.

The chain carries TRBV12-2 and TRBJ1-2. TRBV12-2 is a known pseudogene. The CDR3 is made up of 11 amino acids. CDR3 bases: TGTGCAAGTCGCTTAGTCGGAGACTACACCTTC. Protein sequence: CASRLVGDYTF.

V gene TRBV25-1 combines with J gene TRBJ1-1, with TRBD1 identical over 7 bases. This CDR3 region has 16 residues. J was trimmed by 0 bases and V by 0 bases; bases with no gene match: 4. Germline V gives CDR1 MGHDK, CDR2 SYGVNS. The CDR3 coding sequence is TGTGCCAGCAGTGAATATGGGGACAGCTTGAACACTGAAGCTTTCTTT. As protein: CASSEYGDSLNTEAFF.

This clone was observed once. The gene calls are TRBV9 and TRBJ2-3; 7 bases are shared with TRBD2. The V gene end was trimmed by 3 bases and the J gene end by 2 bases; junction bases not matched to a gene: 6. Germline V lookup: CDR1 SGDLS, CDR2 YYNGEE. The CDR3 totals 15 residues. The CDR3 here is CASSERDYHTDTQYF. The CDR3 region has the DNA TGTGCCAGCAGCGAGAGGGACTACCACACAGATACGCAGTATTTT.

The chain joins TRBV5-4 to TRBJ2-7; 7 bases map to TRBD1. Trimming cost V 3 bases and J 0 bases; bases outside gene matches: 12. Germline CDR1 SGHNT, CDR2 YYREEE (reference sequence). The CDR3 contains 17 residues. This CDR3 reads CASSWRIGRDSSYEQYF. In DNA, the CDR3 is TGTGCCAGCAGCTGGAGAATTGGACGGGACAGCTCCTACGAGCAGTACTTC.

This clone occurred once. The chain uses TRBV5-1 and TRBJ2-7, with 12 bases identical to TRBD1. The length of the CDR3 is 18 residues. V lost 4 bases to trimming and J lost 4 bases; unmatched junction nucleotides: 15. Germline values: CDR1 SGHRS, CDR2 YFSETQ. CDR3 protein: CASSPSGQGADGVYEQYF. DNA for the CDR3: TGCGCCAGCAGCCCATCGGGACAGGGGGCCGACGGAGTATACGAGCAGTACTTC.

The rearrangement links TRBV4-2 to TRBJ1-1; 9 bases line up with TRBD1. The CDR3 spans 15 residues. V trimming: 1 base; J trimming: 7 bases; junction bases outside the gene matches: 7. The V gene's germline CDR1 is LGHNA and CDR2 YNFKEQ. As DNA, the CDR3 is TGTGCCAGCAGCCAAGGAGGACAGGGGAATGGTGAAGCTTTCTTT. Its protein product is CASSQGGQGNGEAFF.

This rearrangement joins TRBV2 to TRBJ1-3; 9 nucleotides line up with TRBD1. The junction had 17 bases not matched to a gene; V was cut back by 0 bases and J by 5 bases. The CDR3 totals 20 residues. Germline V gene sequence: CDR1 SNHLY, CDR2 FYNNEI. The CDR3: CASSEALRTGGSAPRNTIYF. The CDR3 DNA follows: TGTGCCAGCAGTGAAGCACTGAGAACAGGGGGCTCAGCGCCGCGAAACACCATATATTTT.

The V and J genes are TRBV11-2 and TRBJ2-1; D uncertain. The germline V and J ends were trimmed by 5 bases and 0 bases, with 11 bases remaining between them. This CDR3 is 15 amino acids long. CDR1 SGHAT and CDR2 FQNNGV come from the germline V gene. CDR3 coding DNA: TGTGCCAGCAGCCCTGAGGCCAGCTCCTACAATGAGCAGTTCTTC. It translates to CASSPEASSYNEQFF.

This chain links TRBV5-1 with TRBJ1-1; a possible D gene is TRBD1 (5 bases). Germline-derived CDR1 and CDR2 are SGHRS and YFSETQ. Trimming took 4 bases from V and 3 from J, leaving 13 bases between them. CDR3 length equals 14 residues. The CDR3: CASSPRGGYTEAFF. DNA for the CDR3: TGCGCCAGCAGCCCGCGGGGGGGTTACACTGAAGCTTTCTTT.

V gene TRBV27 combines with J gene TRBJ2-7, with 7 positions matching TRBD2. This CDR3 is 15 amino acids long. The V segment lost 0 bases and the J segment 2 bases; nucleotides outside the gene matches: 4. CDR1 is MNHEY and CDR2 is SMNVEV in the germline V gene (reference sequence). The CDR3 here is CASSLSSGPAYEQYF. As DNA, the CDR3 is TGTGCCAGCAGTTTATCTAGCGGGCCAGCCTACGAGCAGTACTTC.

The chain links TRBV18 to TRBJ2-7; 8 bases are a match to TRBD2. Losses at the gene ends were 2 bases for V and 0 bases for J; bases not matched to a gene: 6. Germline V gene data show CDR1 as KGHSH and CDR2 as LQKENI. The CDR3 covers 16 residues. The CDR3 DNA reads TGTGCCAGCTCACCATCGACTAGCGCGAGCTCCTACGAGCAGTACTTC. This encodes CASSPSTSASSYEQYF.

CDR3 DNA: TGTGCCAGCAGCTTATATGGAGGGACGGGAGATATTTACGAGCAGTACTTC. Its protein is CASSLYGGTGDIYEQYF. This chain connects TRBV11-2 to TRBJ2-7; maybe TRBD2 (6 bases). The germline V gene encodes CDR1 SGHAT and CDR2 FQNNGV. The V end was cut by 2 bases, the J end by 4 bases, with 21 bases between. CDR3 length: 17 amino acids.

This clone was counted a few times. The chain joins TRBV5-1 to TRBJ1-6, with TRBD1 identical over 10 bases. Trimming at V came to 4 bases and at J to 8 bases, leaving 12 bases not matched to a gene. The CDR3 sequence is 17 residues long. Germline CDR1 is SGHRS and CDR2 is YFSETQ. For the CDR3, the DNA is TGCGCCAGCAGCACAGGGACAGGGGAGTTGGGTGATTCACCCCTCCACTTT. This gives the protein CASSTGTGELGDSPLHF.

On this clone: One end of the junction fails to match germline, which may point to a read error. The J gene is TRBJ2-7, the V gene TRBV5-1, with no clear D. There are 12 residues in the CDR3. Looked up from germline, CDR1 is SGHRS and CDR2 is YFSETQ. CDR3 DNA sequence: TGCGCCAGCAGCTTAAACTCCCACGAGCAGTACTTC. As protein: CASSLNSHEQYF. The full variable domain, with the rest looked up from reference TRBV5-1 and TRBJ2-7, is KAGVTQTPRYLIKTRGQQVTLSCSPISGHRSVSWYQQTPGQGLQFLFEYFSETQRNKGNFPGRFSGRQFSNSRSEMNVSTLELGDSALYLCASSLNSHEQYFGPGTRLTVT.

Notes on this clone: Other DNA sequences in the sample encode the same CDR3. The rearrangement joins TRBV9 to TRBJ2-5, with D possibly matching TRBD2 (7 bases). Trimming removed 0 bases from V and 4 bases from J, with 10 bases in between. The CDR3 has 14 amino acids. Germline lookup yields CDR1 SGDLS and CDR2 YYNGEE. The DNA for the CDR3 is TGTGCCAGCAGCGTAGGGGAGGGGGGAGAGACCCAGTACTTC. This sequence encodes CASSVGEGGETQYF. Together with reference TRBV9 and TRBJ2-5, the CDR3 gives the full variable domain: DSGVTQTPKHLITATGQRVTLRCSPRSGDLSVYWYQQSLDQGLQFLIQYYNGEERAKGNILERFSAQQFPDLHSELNLSSLELGDSALYFCASSVGEGGETQYFGPGTRLLVL.